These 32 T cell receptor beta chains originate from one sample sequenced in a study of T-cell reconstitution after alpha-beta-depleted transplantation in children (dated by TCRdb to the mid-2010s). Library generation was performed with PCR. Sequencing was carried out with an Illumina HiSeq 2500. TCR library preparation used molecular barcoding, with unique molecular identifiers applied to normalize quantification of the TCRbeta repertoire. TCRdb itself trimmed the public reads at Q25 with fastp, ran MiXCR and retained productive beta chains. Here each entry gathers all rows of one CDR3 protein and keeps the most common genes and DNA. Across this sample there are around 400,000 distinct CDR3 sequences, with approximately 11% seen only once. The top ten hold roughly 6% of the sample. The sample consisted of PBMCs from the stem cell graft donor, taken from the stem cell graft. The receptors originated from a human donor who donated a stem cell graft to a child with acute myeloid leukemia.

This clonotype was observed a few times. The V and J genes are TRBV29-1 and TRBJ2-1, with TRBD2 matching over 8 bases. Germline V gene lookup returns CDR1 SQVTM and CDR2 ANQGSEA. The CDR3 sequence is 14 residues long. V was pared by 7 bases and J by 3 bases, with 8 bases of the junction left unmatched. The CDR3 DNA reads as TGCAGCGGGGAGATAGCGGGGAACTACAATGAGCAGTTCTTC. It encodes CSGEIAGNYNEQFF.

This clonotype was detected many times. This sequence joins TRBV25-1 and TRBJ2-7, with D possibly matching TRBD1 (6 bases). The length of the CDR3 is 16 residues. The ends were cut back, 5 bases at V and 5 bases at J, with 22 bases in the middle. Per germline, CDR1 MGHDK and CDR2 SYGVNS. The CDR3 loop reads CASSTASGGLSDEQYF. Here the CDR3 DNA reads TGTGCCAGCAGTACGGCCAGTGGGGGCCTCTCTGACGAGCAGTACTTC.

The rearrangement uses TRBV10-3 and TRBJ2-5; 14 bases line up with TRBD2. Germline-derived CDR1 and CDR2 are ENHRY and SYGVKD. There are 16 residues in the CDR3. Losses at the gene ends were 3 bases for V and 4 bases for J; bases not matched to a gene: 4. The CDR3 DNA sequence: TGTGCCATCAGTGACGGGACTAGCGGGAGAGTAGAGACCCAGTACTTC. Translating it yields CAISDGTSGRVETQYF.

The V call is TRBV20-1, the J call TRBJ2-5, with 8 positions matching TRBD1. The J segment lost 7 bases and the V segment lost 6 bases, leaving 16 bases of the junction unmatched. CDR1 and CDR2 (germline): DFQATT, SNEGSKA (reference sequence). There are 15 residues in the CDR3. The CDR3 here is CSAAAGQGAWVTQYF. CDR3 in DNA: TGCAGTGCAGCCGCCGGGCAGGGGGCTTGGGTGACCCAGTACTTC.

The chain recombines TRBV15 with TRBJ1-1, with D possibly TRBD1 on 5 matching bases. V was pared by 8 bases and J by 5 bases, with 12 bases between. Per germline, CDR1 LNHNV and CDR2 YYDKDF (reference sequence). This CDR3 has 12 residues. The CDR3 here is CATAGARTEAFF. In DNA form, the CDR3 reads TGTGCCACCGCTGGGGCGCGGACTGAAGCTTTCTTT.

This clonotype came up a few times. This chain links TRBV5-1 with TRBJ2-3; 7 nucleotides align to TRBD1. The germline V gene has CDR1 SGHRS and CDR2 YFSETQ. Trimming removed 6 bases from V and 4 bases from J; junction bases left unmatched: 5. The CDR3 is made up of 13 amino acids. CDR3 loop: CASTTGAADTQYF. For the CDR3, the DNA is TGCGCCAGCACCACAGGGGCCGCAGATACGCAGTATTTT.

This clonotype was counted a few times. CDR3 sequence: CASSLGQPGRSVDGYTF. In DNA, the CDR3 is TGTGCCAGCAGCCTAGGACAGCCCGGGAGATCGGTGGATGGCTACACCTTC. The chain links TRBV6-1 to TRBJ1-2, with D possibly matching TRBD1 (6 bases). With 6 bases removed from V and 6 bases from J, the gap between germline ends came to 26 bases. Germline V gene lookup returns CDR1 MNHNS and CDR2 SASEGT. CDR3 size: 17 residues.

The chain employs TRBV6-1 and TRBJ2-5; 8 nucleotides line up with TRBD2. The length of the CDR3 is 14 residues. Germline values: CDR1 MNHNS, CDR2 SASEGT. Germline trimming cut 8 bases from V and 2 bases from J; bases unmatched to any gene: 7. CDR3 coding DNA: TGTGCCAGCTGGCGGGGGGTCGGGCAAGAGACCCAGTACTTC. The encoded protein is CASWRGVGQETQYF.

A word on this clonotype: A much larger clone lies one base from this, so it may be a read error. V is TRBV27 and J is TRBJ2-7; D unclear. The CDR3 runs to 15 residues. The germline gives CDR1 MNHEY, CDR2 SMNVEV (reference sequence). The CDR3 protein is CASKPWARSSYDQYF. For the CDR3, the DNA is TGTGCCAGCAAACCTTGGGCCAGATCAAGTTACGATCAGTACTTC.

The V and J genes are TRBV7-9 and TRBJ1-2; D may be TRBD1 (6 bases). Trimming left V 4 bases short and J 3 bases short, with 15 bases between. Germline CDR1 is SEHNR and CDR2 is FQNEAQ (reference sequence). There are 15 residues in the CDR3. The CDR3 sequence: CASSSGTSEDYGYTF. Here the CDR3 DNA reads TGTGCCAGCAGCTCAGGGACATCAGAGGACTATGGCTACACCTTC.

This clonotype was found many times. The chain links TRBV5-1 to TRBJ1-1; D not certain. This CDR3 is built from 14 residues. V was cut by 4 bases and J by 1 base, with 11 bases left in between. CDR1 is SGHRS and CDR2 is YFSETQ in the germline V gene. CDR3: CASSEISANTEAFF. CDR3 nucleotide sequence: TGCGCCAGCAGCGAAATCTCGGCGAACACTGAAGCTTTCTTT.

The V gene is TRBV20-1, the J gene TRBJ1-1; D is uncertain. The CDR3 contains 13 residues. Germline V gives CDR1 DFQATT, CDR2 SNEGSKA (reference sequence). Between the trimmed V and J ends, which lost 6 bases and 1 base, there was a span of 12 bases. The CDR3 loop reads CSASHSWNTEAFF. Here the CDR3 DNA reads TGCAGTGCCAGTCATAGCTGGAACACTGAAGCTTTCTTT.

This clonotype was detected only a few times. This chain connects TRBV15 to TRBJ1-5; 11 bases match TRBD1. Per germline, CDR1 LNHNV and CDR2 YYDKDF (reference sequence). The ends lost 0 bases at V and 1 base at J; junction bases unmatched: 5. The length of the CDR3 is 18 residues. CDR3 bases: TGTGCCACCAGCAGAGATCTGGGACAGGGGGGGAGCAATCAGCCCCAGCATTTT. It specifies CATSRDLGQGGSNQPQHF.

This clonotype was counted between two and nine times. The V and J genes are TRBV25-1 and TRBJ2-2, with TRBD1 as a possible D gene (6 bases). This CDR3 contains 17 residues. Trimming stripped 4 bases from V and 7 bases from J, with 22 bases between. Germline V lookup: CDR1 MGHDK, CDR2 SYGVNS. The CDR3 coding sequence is TGTGCCAGCAGTGTCAGTCGCTTAGGCAGGGGCGGCGGGGAGCTGTTTTTT. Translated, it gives CASSVSRLGRGGGELFF.

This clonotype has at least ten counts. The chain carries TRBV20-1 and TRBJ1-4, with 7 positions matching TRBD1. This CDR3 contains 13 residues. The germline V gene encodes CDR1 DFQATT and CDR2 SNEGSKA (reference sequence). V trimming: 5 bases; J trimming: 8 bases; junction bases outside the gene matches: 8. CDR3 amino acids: CSAPTGPLEKLFF. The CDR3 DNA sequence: TGCAGTGCTCCGACAGGGCCCTTAGAAAAACTGTTTTTT.

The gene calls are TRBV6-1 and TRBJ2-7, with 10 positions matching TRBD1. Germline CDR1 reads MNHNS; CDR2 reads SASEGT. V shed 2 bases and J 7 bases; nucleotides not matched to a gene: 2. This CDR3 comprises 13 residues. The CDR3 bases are TGTGCCAGCAGTGAAAGGGACAGGGGAGAGCAGTACGTC. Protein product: CASSERDRGEQYV.

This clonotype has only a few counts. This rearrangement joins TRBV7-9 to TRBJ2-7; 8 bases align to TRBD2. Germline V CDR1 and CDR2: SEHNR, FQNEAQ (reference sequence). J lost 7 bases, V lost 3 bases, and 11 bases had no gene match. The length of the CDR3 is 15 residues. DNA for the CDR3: TGTGCCAGCAGCTTGTCCGGGACTAGGACTAGGGAGCAGTACTTC. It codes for CASSLSGTRTREQYF. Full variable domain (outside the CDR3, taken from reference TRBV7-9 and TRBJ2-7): DTGVSQNPRHKITKRGQNVTFRCDPISEHNRLYWYRQTLGQGPEFLTYFQNEAQLEKSRLLSDRFSAERPKGSFSTLEIQRTEQGDSAMYLCASSLSGTRTREQYFGPGTRLTVT.

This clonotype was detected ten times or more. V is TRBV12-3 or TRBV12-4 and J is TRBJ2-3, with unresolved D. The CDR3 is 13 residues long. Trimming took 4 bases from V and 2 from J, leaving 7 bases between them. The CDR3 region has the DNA TGTGCCAGCAGTTCGCGGAACACAGATACGCAGTATTTT. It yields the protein CASSSRNTDTQYF.

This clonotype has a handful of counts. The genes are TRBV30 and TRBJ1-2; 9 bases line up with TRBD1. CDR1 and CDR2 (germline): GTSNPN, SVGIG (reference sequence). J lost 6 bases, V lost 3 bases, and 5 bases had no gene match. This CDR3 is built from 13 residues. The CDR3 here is CAWRFGTGHGYTF. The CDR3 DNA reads TGTGCCTGGAGATTTGGGACAGGGCATGGCTACACCTTC. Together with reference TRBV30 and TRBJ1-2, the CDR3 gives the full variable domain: SQTIHQWPATLVQPVGSPLSLECTVEGTSNPNLYWYRQAAGRGLQLLFYSVGIGQISSEVPQNLSASRPQDRQFILSSKKLLLSDSGFYLCAWRFGTGHGYTFGSGTRLTVV.

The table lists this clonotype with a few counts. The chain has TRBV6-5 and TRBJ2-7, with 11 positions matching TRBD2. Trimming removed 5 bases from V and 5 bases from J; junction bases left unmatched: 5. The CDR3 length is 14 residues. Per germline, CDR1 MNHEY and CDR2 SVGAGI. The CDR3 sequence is CASSTGTSGNEQYF. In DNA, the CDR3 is TGTGCCAGCAGTACTGGGACTAGCGGTAACGAGCAGTACTTC.

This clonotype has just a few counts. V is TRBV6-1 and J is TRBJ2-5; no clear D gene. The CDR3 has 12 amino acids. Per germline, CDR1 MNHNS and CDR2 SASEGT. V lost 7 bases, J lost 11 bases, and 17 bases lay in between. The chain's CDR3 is CASTMNGLNQYF. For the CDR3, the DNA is TGTGCCAGCACCATGAATGGTCTCAATCAGTACTTC.

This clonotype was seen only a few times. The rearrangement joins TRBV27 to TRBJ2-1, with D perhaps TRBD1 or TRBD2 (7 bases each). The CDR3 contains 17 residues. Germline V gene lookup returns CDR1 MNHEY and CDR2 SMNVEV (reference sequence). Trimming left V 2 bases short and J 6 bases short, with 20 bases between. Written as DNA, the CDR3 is TGTGCCAGCAGTTTAACCCAGGGAGGGGGCGCCGGCAATGAGCAGTTCTTC. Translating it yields CASSLTQGGGAGNEQFF.

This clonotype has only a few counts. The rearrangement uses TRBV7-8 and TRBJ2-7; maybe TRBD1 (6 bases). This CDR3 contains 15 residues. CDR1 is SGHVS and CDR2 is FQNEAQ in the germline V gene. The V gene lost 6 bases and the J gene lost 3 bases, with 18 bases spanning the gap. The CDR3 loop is CASSRYRDPSYEQYV. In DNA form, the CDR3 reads TGTGCCAGCAGTCGCTACAGGGACCCCAGCTACGAGCAGTACGTC.

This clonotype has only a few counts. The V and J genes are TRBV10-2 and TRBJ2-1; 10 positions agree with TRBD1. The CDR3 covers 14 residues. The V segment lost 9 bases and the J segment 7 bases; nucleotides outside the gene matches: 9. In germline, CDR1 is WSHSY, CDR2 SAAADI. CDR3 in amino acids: CASRGQGFSNEQFF. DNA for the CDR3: TGCGCCAGTCGGGGACAGGGGTTTTCAAATGAGCAGTTCTTC.

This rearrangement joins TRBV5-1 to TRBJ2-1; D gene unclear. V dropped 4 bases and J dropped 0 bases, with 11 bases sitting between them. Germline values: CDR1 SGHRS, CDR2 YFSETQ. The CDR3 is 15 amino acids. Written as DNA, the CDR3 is TGCGCCAGCAGCCCGAGCCGGACCTCCTACAATGAGCAGTTCTTC. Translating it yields CASSPSRTSYNEQFF.

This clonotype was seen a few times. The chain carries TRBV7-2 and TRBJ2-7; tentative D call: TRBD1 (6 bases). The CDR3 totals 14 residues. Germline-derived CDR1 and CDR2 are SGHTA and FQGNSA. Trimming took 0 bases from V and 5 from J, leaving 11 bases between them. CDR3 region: CASSLANRVDEQYF. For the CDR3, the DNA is TGTGCCAGCAGCTTAGCGAACAGGGTGGACGAGCAGTACTTC.

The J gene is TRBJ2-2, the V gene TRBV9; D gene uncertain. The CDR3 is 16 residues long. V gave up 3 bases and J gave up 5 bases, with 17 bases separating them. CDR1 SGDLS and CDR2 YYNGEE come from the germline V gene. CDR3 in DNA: TGTGCCAGCAGCGCAGACCTGGGGTCGTGGACCGGGGAGCTGTTTTTT. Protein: CASSADLGSWTGELFF.

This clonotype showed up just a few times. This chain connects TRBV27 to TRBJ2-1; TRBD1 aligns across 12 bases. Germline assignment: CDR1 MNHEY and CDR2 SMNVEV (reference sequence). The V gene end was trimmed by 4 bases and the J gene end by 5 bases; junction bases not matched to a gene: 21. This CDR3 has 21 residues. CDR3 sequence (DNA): TGTGCCAGCAGTTCGGCATTATCCGGGACAGGGGGCCTCCGGCACGACAATGAGCAGTTCTTC. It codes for CASSSALSGTGGLRHDNEQFF.

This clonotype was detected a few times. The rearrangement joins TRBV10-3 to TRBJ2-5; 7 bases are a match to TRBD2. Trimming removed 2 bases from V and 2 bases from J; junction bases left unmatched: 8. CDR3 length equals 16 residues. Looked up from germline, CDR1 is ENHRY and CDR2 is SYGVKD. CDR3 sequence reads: CAISEGAGRGQETQYF. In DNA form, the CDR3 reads TGTGCCATCAGTGAGGGAGCGGGGAGGGGTCAAGAGACCCAGTACTTC.

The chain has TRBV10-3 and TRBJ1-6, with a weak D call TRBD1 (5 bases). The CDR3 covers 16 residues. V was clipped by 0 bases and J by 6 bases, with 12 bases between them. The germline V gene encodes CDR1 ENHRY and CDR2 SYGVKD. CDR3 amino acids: CAISESRGTGNSPLHF. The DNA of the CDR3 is TGTGCCATCAGTGAGTCTAGGGGCACCGGTAATTCACCCCTCCACTTT.

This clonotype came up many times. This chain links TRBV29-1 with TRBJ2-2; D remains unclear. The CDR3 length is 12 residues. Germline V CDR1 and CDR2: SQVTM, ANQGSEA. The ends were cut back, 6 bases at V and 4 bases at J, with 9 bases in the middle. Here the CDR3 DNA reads TGCAGCGTAGGGTCCGGCACCGGGGAGCTGTTTTTT. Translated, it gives CSVGSGTGELFF.

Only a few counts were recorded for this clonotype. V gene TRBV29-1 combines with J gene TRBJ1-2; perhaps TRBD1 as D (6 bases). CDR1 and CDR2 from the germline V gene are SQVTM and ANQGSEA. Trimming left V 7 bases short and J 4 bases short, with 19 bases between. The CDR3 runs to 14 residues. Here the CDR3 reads CSAGSGVGGYGYTF. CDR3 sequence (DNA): TGCAGCGCTGGTTCAGGGGTTGGTGGCTATGGCTACACCTTC.